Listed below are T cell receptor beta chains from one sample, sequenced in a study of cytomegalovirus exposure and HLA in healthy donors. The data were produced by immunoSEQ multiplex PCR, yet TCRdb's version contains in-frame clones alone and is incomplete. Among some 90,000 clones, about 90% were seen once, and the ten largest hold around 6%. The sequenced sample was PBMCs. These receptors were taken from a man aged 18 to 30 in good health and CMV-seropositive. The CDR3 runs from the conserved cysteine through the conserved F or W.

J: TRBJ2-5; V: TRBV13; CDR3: CASSFRGQGETQYF
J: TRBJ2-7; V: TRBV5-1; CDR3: CASSFRTSGISYEQYF
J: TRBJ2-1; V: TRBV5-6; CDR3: CASSFSLGIGDFNEQFF
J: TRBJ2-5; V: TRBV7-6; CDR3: CASSPSSNQETQYF
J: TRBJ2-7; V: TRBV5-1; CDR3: CASSLEPGLAGDPYSYEQYF
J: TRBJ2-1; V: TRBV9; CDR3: CASSARSSGGAWEQFF
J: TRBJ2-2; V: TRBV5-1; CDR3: CASSSTGTSDTGELFF
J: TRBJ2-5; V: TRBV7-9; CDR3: CASSSTSAQETQYF
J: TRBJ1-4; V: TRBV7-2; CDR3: CASSSGQGSEKLFF
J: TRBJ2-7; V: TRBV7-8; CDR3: CASSSGQGVPSGSPEYF
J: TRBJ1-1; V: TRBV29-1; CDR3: CSVADRGAWGAFF
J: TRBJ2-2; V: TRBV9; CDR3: CASSVPNTGELFF
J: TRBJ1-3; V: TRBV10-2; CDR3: CASSEPVGNTIYF
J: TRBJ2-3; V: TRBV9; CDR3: CASSVWGQGGSDTQYF
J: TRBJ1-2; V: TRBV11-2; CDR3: CASSPRDRRNPNYGYTF
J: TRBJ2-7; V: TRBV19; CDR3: CASSITATSGRGPYEQYF
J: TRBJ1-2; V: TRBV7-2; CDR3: CASSLDGDRGLYGYTF
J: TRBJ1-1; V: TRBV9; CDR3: CASSVVGQPNTEAFF
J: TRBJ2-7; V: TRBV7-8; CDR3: CASSLVGLAGGPAYEQYF
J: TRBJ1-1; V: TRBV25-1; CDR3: CASRAQGIEAFF
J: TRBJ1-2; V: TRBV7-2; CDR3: CASSSNRGDGYTF
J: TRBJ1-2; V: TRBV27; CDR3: CASSLWGTEYGYTF
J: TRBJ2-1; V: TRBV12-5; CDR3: CASGNGQGILLEQFF
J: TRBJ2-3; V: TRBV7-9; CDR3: CASSWAGLAGGNDTQYF
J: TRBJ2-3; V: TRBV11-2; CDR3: CASSLRSELTGGRDTQYF
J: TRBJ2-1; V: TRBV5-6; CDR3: CASSNLAGAYNEQFF
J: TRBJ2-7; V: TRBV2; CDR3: CARGTSGYEQYF
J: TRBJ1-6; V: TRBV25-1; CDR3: CASSEYRPYSPLHF
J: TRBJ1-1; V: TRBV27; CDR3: CASSRERGRTEAFF
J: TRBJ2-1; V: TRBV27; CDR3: CASSQYNEQFF
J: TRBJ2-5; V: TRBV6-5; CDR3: CASRSGLAGETQYF
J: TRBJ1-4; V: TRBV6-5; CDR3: CASSPAGGDEKLFF
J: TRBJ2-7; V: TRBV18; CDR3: CASSPKGQGAQQYF